The 24 T cell receptor beta chains presented below share a single source sample, sequenced in a study of OX40 agonist ivuxolimab in advanced cancers. Clones were sequenced by immunoSEQ multiplex PCR, and TCRdb holds only the in-frame ones, with some missing. The data contain approximately 73,000 clones, 75% to 90% of them singletons. Sample: CD4+ or CD8+ T cells sorted from blood, taken in a trial of the OX40 agonist ivuxolimab. All receptors come from an adult with an advanced solid tumor such as melanoma, head and neck, liver or kidney cancer.

Turning to this clone: The sample holds other DNA sequences that translate to the same CDR3. V usage is TRBV5-1 and J usage is TRBJ2-7, with unresolved D. The CDR3 loop spans 14 amino acids. Trimming took off 0 bases at V and 2 bases at J, with 9 bases between the two ends. The germline gives CDR1 SGHRS, CDR2 YFSETQ. CDR3: CASSLGTSTYEQYF. The CDR3 DNA sequence: TGCGCCAGCAGCTTGGGGACCTCCACCTACGAGCAGTACTTC.

This clone came up once. The chain employs TRBV7-3 and TRBJ1-3, with a possible D match to TRBD1 (6 bases). There are 15 residues in the CDR3. The V end was cut by 2 bases, the J end by 0 bases, with 8 bases between. Germline loops: CDR1 SGHTA, CDR2 FQGTGA. CDR3 residues: CASSLGGASGNTIYF. The DNA of the CDR3 is TGTGCCAGCAGCTTAGGGGGCGCCTCTGGAAACACCATATATTTT.

V and J are TRBV18 and TRBJ2-3, with 9 nucleotides matching TRBD2. CDR3 length: 14 residues. Germline CDR1 reads KGHSH; CDR2 reads LQKENI. V dropped 3 bases and J dropped 7; count of bases not matched to a gene: 5. CDR3 loop: CASSPSGSGYTQYF. The CDR3 DNA reads TGTGCCAGCTCACCTAGCGGGAGTGGATATACGCAGTATTTT. The full variable domain, completed using reference TRBV18 and TRBJ2-3, is NAGVMQNPRHLVRRRGQEARLRCSPMKGHSHVYWYRQLPEEGLKFMVYLQKENIIDESGMPKERFSAEFPKEGPSILRIQQVVRGDSAAYFCASSPSGSGYTQYFGPGTRLTVL.

A few counts support this clone. V usage is TRBV28 and J usage is TRBJ1-5; weak D call: TRBD1 (5 bases). CDR3 size: 12 residues. The V gene lost 6 bases and the J gene lost 2 bases, with 5 bases spanning the gap. The germline V gene encodes CDR1 MDHEN and CDR2 SYDVKM. The CDR3 nucleotides are TGTGCCAGCAGAGGGGGCAATCAGCCCCAGCATTTT. This encodes CASRGGNQPQHF.

The V call is TRBV28, the J call TRBJ2-6, with TRBD1 as a possible D gene (6 bases). The CDR3 consists of 18 residues. Trimming left V 3 bases short and J 1 base short, with 16 bases between. Looked up from germline, CDR1 is MDHEN and CDR2 is SYDVKM. CDR3 sequence: CASSFGWGRLSGANVLTF. For the CDR3, the DNA is TGTGCCAGCAGTTTTGGCTGGGGGCGGTTATCTGGGGCCAACGTCCTGACTTTC. Complete variable domain (other parts from reference TRBV28 and TRBJ2-6): DVKVTQSSRYLVKRTGEKVFLECVQDMDHENMFWYRQDPGLGLRLIYFSYDVKMKEKGDIPEGYSVSREKKERFSLILESASTNQTSMYLCASSFGWGRLSGANVLTFGAGSRLTVL.

The V call is TRBV13, the J call TRBJ2-6; D is uncertain. The germline V gene encodes CDR1 PRHDT and CDR2 FYEKMQ (reference sequence). The CDR3 extends over 15 amino acids. The V gene lost 6 bases and the J gene lost 2 bases, with 11 bases spanning the gap. CDR3 loop: CASSSWSAGANVLTF. The CDR3 region has the DNA TGTGCCAGCAGTTCCTGGTCTGCTGGGGCCAACGTCCTGACTTTC.

The genes are TRBV6-5 and TRBJ1-1; tentatively, D is TRBD1 (6 bases). Germline V gene lookup returns CDR1 MNHEY and CDR2 SVGAGI. With 1 base removed from V and 5 bases from J, the gap between germline ends came to 14 bases. CDR3 size: 15 residues. The CDR3 nucleotides are TGTGCCAGCAGTTACTGGGGGCCGGGGGGGACTGAAGCTTTCTTT. This translates into CASSYWGPGGTEAFF.

The chain couples TRBV9 to TRBJ1-2, with 7 bases identical to TRBD1. The CDR3 loop spans 14 amino acids. Germline CDR1 and CDR2: SGDLS and YYNGEE. Trimming at V came to 4 bases and at J to 6 bases, leaving 9 bases not matched to a gene. CDR3 region: CASSPRTGGDGYTF. CDR3 nucleotides: TGTGCCAGCAGCCCACGGACAGGAGGAGATGGCTACACCTTC. Supplemented by reference TRBV9 and TRBJ1-2, the full variable domain reads DSGVTQTPKHLITATGQRVTLRCSPRSGDLSVYWYQQSLDQGLQFLIQYYNGEERAKGNILERFSAQQFPDLHSELNLSSLELGDSALYFCASSPRTGGDGYTFGSGTRLTVV.

The chain couples TRBV11-2 to TRBJ2-5; TRBD2 aligns across 8 bases. This CDR3 spans 14 amino acids. Germline values: CDR1 SGHAT, CDR2 FQNNGV. Trimming took 6 bases from V and 2 from J; bases not matched to a gene: 5. In nucleotides, the CDR3 is TGTGCCAGCAGTCCCGGGACTAGACAAGAGACCCAGTACTTC. Translated, it gives CASSPGTRQETQYF.

This chain joins TRBV27 and TRBJ2-1; possible D gene TRBD2, 5 bases. Germline CDR1 reads MNHEY; CDR2 reads SMNVEV (reference sequence). This CDR3 has 15 amino acids. V was trimmed by 2 bases and J by 2 bases, leaving 10 bases between them. The CDR3 loop is CASSLIAYTYNEQFF. CDR3 DNA: TGTGCCAGCAGTTTAATAGCGTATACCTACAATGAGCAGTTCTTC.

The table lists this clone with a count of one. The chain links TRBV28 to TRBJ1-5; no definite D call. This CDR3 contains 13 residues. The V end was cut by 2 bases, the J end by 4 bases, with 6 bases between. Germline lookup yields CDR1 MDHEN and CDR2 SYDVKM. The chain's CDR3 is CASSLPGNQPQHF. Here the CDR3 DNA reads TGTGCCAGCAGTTTACCAGGAAATCAGCCCCAGCATTTT.

DNA of the CDR3: TGCGCCAGCAGCTTGGGGCTGTTGATTAGCACAGATACGCAGTATTTT. It translates to CASSLGLLISTDTQYF. The chain uses TRBV5-1 and TRBJ2-3; D not certain. The CDR3 runs to 16 residues. Germline V lookup: CDR1 SGHRS, CDR2 YFSETQ. V was pared by 0 bases and J by 0 bases, with 11 bases between.

This clone showed up just a few times. The chain couples TRBV5-1 to TRBJ2-7; 11 bases line up with TRBD2. CDR1 SGHRS and CDR2 YFSETQ come from the germline V gene. The CDR3 extends over 17 amino acids. V lost 0 bases to trimming and J lost 3 bases; unmatched junction nucleotides: 8. CDR3 residues: CASSLELAGASRYEQYF. The CDR3 bases are TGCGCCAGCAGCTTGGAACTAGCGGGGGCCTCACGCTACGAGCAGTACTTC.

This rearrangement joins TRBV10-3 to TRBJ2-1; D is possibly TRBD1 or TRBD2 (5 bases each). The V and J ends lost 4 bases and 5 bases respectively, with 15 bases between them. Germline CDR1 ENHRY, CDR2 SYGVKD. This CDR3 is built from 15 residues. In DNA, the CDR3 is TGTGCCATCAGTGTCTCAGGGCTAGCCCACAATGAGCAGTTCTTC. Translating it yields CAISVSGLAHNEQFF.

V is TRBV18 and J is TRBJ2-7, with 7 bases fitting TRBD2. The V segment lost 0 bases and the J segment 0 bases; nucleotides outside the gene matches: 2. The V gene's germline CDR1 is KGHSH and CDR2 LQKENI. The CDR3 loop spans 15 amino acids. CDR3 sequence: CASSPPAGASYEQYF. The CDR3 coding sequence is TGTGCCAGCTCACCACCGGCGGGAGCCTCCTACGAGCAGTACTTC.

The chain uses TRBV6-1 and TRBJ1-3; a possible D gene is TRBD1 (6 bases). The V gene's germline CDR1 is MNHNS and CDR2 SASEGT. Trimming shortened V by 1 base and J by 3 bases, and 13 bases separated the two germline ends. The CDR3 spans 16 residues. The CDR3 protein is CASSEEGGMVGNTIYF. The CDR3, as DNA: TGTGCCAGCAGTGAAGAGGGGGGGATGGTTGGAAACACCATATATTTT.

The chain uses TRBV5-8 and TRBJ1-5, with 10 bases fitting TRBD1. The CDR3 has 15 amino acids. The germline CDR1 and CDR2 sequences are SGHTS and YDEGEE. V gave up 3 bases and J gave up 5 bases; unmatched junction bases: 5. Here the CDR3 DNA reads TGTGCCAGCAGCTCAGGACAGGGGGGTCATCAGCCCCAGCATTTT. Translated, it gives CASSSGQGGHQPQHF.

In DNA, the CDR3 is TGTGCCAGCAGCGTAGCGGGCAGTTCGAACACTGAAGCTTTCTTT. Translation gives CASSVAGSSNTEAFF. The chain links TRBV9 to TRBJ1-1; D is uncertain. Germline-derived CDR1 and CDR2 are SGDLS and YYNGEE. The CDR3 loop spans 15 amino acids. Trimming left V 0 bases short and J 1 base short, with 10 bases between.

The V gene is TRBV10-3, the J gene TRBJ2-6; the D is unclear. The V and J ends lost 8 bases and 0 bases respectively, with 20 bases between them. The CDR3 is 18 amino acids. Looked up from germline, CDR1 is ENHRY and CDR2 is SYGVKD. The CDR3, as DNA: TGTGCCATCGGTGCCGGATCTAATCCCACCTCTGGGGCCAACGTCCTGACTTTC. Translated, it gives CAIGAGSNPTSGANVLTF.

The chain employs TRBV28 and TRBJ2-5, with 9 bases identical to TRBD1. V shed 2 bases and J 5 bases; nucleotides not matched to a gene: 6. The CDR3 consists of 15 residues. Germline V lookup: CDR1 MDHEN, CDR2 SYDVKM. The DNA for the CDR3 is TGTGCCAGCAGTTTAGGGGGGACAGGGAGGGAGACCCAGTACTTC. It yields the protein CASSLGGTGRETQYF.

The chain employs TRBV19 and TRBJ2-2, with D hard to call. The CDR3 loop spans 15 amino acids. Trimming took off 4 bases at V and 0 bases at J, with 9 bases between the two ends. Looked up from germline, CDR1 is LNHDA and CDR2 is SQIVND (reference sequence). The CDR3 DNA sequence: TGTGCCAGTAGTAGGATGGCAACGAACACCGGGGAGCTGTTTTTT. Amino acid sequence: CASSRMATNTGELFF.

This clone was counted between two and nine times. The chain is built from TRBV28 and TRBJ1-1; weak D call: TRBD1 (6 bases). V lost 4 bases to trimming and J lost 5 bases, with 17 bases between them. Germline loops: CDR1 MDHEN, CDR2 SYDVKM. CDR3 length: 15 amino acids. The CDR3 DNA sequence: TGTGCCAGCAGTTCCGCCTGGGGGGCGCGTACTGAAGCTTTCTTT. Translating it yields CASSSAWGARTEAFF.

CDR3 protein: CASRSQGLRNGYTF. CDR3 bases: TGTGCCAGCAGGTCTCAGGGTCTTCGGAATGGCTACACCTTC. The chain recombines TRBV28 with TRBJ1-2; D is perhaps TRBD1 (5 bases). The V gene's germline CDR1 is MDHEN and CDR2 SYDVKM. The CDR3 loop spans 14 amino acids. Trimming removed 6 bases at V and 6 bases at J, with 17 bases between.

This clone was seen only a few times. This chain joins TRBV5-4 and TRBJ1-3, with no clear D. This CDR3 comprises 14 residues. Trimming shortened V by 0 bases and J by 10 bases, and 14 bases separated the two germline ends. CDR1 SGHNT and CDR2 YYREEE come from the germline V gene (reference sequence). In nucleotides, the CDR3 is TGTGCCAGCAGCTTGGAACGGACCTCTGAGACCATATATTTT. This sequence encodes CASSLERTSETIYF.